The rows below give T cell receptor beta chains drawn from one sample of a study of beta chain features in type 1 diabetes. Here immunoSEQ multiplex PCR was the method, and the copy in TCRdb shows in-frame clones only, minus some. The sample gives about 110,000 clones, almost 40% of which show up once; less than 0.08% is in the top ten. Sequenced sample: stem cell memory CD4+ T cells from blood. The receptors were gathered from a woman aged 18-35 years in good health. CDR3s leave out the opening cysteine and the closing phenylalanine or tryptophan. A row's size may be missing; if present it is once, few, many or a size class.

j_call v_call clone_size cdr3_length cdr3_aa
TRBJ2-7 TRBV28 . 11 ASSLDDRAEQY
TRBJ2-2 TRBV28 . 13 ASSRGRVSTGELF
TRBJ2-3 TRBV2 . 13 ASSGTSGSRYTQY
TRBJ1-2 TRBV30 . 14 AWSVLGQGFNYGYT
TRBJ2-7 TRBV28 . 13 ASRGDTVSPYEQY
TRBJ2-2 TRBV6-5 . 10 ASRGNTGELF
TRBJ1-2 TRBV20-1 few 9 SARISYGYT
TRBJ2-7 TRBV5-1 few 12 ASSWERDSYEQY
TRBJ1-1 TRBV29-1 . 8 SVKDSKAF
TRBJ2-5 TRBV4-1 . 13 ASSQDTAVKETQY
TRBJ2-7 TRBV25-1 . 11 ASRPGQTYEQY
TRBJ2-3 TRBV2 few 13 ASSDGGGGADTQY